The 11 T cell receptor beta chains below come from one sample, sequenced in a study of Ad26.COV2.S vaccination and SARS-CoV-2 variants. The treatment is: some 20 received Ad26.COV2.S at low or high dose, single or two shots; 5 received placebo; per-sample allocation not given. All samples were drawn on day 63, counting from the first vaccine or placebo injection. Sequencing used immunoSEQ multiplex PCR; TCRdb keeps in-frame clones, though not all of them. The sample has some 390,000 clones, about nine tenths seen once. The sample consisted of peripheral blood, taken in a trial of Ad26.COV2.S vaccine versus placebo. The receptors originated from a person aged 18 to 59 who received the Ad26.COV2.S COVID-19 vaccine or a placebo.

The chain recombines TRBV7-9 with TRBJ1-4, with 8 bases lining up with TRBD1. After removal of 5 bases from V and 8 bases from J, the junction contained 10 bases not matched to a gene. Germline CDR1 reads SEHNR; CDR2 reads FQNEAQ (reference sequence). The CDR3 spans 15 residues. This chain's CDR3 is CASSDGQGPREKLFF. The CDR3, as DNA: TGTGCCAGCAGCGACGGACAGGGCCCTAGAGAAAAACTGTTTTTT.

CDR3: CASRTRTGVDYGYTF. The CDR3 DNA reads as TGTGCCAGCAGAACCCGGACAGGGGTTGACTATGGCTACACCTTC. The chain couples TRBV6-6 to TRBJ1-2; 9 bases are shared with TRBD1. CDR3 size: 15 residues. After removal of 6 bases from V and 3 bases from J, the junction contained 8 bases not matched to a gene. From germline, CDR1 is MNHNY and CDR2 SVGAGI (reference sequence).

This clone has ten or more counts. The chain is built from TRBV7-2 and TRBJ1-1; the D is unclear. The germline V and J ends were trimmed by 5 bases and 3 bases, with 16 bases remaining between them. CDR3 size: 15 residues. In germline, CDR1 is SGHTA, CDR2 FQGNSA. CDR3 protein: CASSPYVSPDTEAFF. In DNA form, the CDR3 reads TGTGCCAGCAGCCCATACGTGAGCCCTGACACTGAAGCTTTCTTT.

This chain uses TRBV20-1 with TRBJ2-3; D is uncertain. Trimming removed 3 bases at V and 2 bases at J, with 6 bases between. Germline CDR1 is DFQATT and CDR2 is SNEGSKA (reference sequence). The CDR3 spans 12 residues. In DNA form, the CDR3 reads TGCAGTGCTAGTAGAAACACAGATACGCAGTATTTT. This encodes CSASRNTDTQYF.

The rearrangement links TRBV21-1 to TRBJ1-4; TRBD1 is the table's D call, not checked against the DNA. TRBV21-1 has pseudogene status. CDR3 length: 17 residues. For the CDR3, the DNA is TGTGCCAGCACCCCAGGGGGCCGATCTAGGGGTAATGAAAAACTGTTTTTT. Protein product: CASTPGGRSRGNEKLFF.

This rearrangement joins TRBV5-1 to TRBJ2-3; 9 nucleotides line up with TRBD2. Germline lookup yields CDR1 SGHRS and CDR2 YFSETQ. This CDR3 comprises 16 residues. V lost 4 bases to trimming and J lost 2 bases; unmatched junction nucleotides: 8. The DNA of the CDR3 is TGCGCCAGCAGCCCTTCCGGACTAGCGAACACAGATACGCAGTATTTT. Amino acid sequence: CASSPSGLANTDTQYF.

The chain joins TRBV27 to TRBJ2-1; TRBD1 matches 7 bases. Germline V gene lookup returns CDR1 MNHEY and CDR2 SMNVEV (reference sequence). The junction had 6 bases not matched to a gene; V was cut back by 3 bases and J by 4 bases. The CDR3 has 15 residues. This CDR3 reads CASSLRGGAYNEQFF. CDR3 DNA: TGTGCCAGCAGTTTGAGAGGGGGCGCTTACAATGAGCAGTTCTTC.

The chain carries TRBV7-8 and TRBJ2-7; TRBD1 might be the D (6 bases). The CDR3 spans 15 residues. CDR1 and CDR2 (germline): SGHVS, FQNEAQ. Trimming took off 5 bases at V and 1 base at J, with 15 bases between the two ends. The CDR3 region is CASSPSQGISYEQYF. The CDR3 nucleotides are TGTGCCAGCAGCCCTTCCCAGGGGATTTCCTACGAGCAGTACTTC.

The chain recombines TRBV6-2 or TRBV6-3 with TRBJ2-1; no firm D call. The ends were cut back, 2 bases at V and 9 bases at J, with 8 bases in the middle. This CDR3 comprises 12 residues. Germline assignment: CDR1 MNHEY and CDR2 SVGEGT. CDR3 nucleotides: TGTGCCAGCAGTTACGGGCGATCTGAGCAGTTCTTC. This gives the protein CASSYGRSEQFF.

This clone was seen a few times. The rearrangement joins TRBV15 to TRBJ1-1; D perhaps matches TRBD1 (5 bases). This CDR3 is 15 amino acids long. Trimming pared 0 bases from V and 1 base from J, leaving 9 bases between. Germline values: CDR1 LNHNV, CDR2 YYDKDF (reference sequence). The CDR3 spells CATSREGGGNTEAFF. As DNA, the CDR3 is TGTGCCACCAGCAGAGAGGGGGGAGGGAACACTGAAGCTTTCTTT.

This chain links TRBV11-2 with TRBJ1-1; D unresolved. The V gene's germline CDR1 is SGHAT and CDR2 FQNNGV. Trimming stripped 5 bases from V and 2 bases from J, with 6 bases between. The CDR3 spans 12 residues. The CDR3 spells CASSRLNTEAFF. The CDR3 region has the DNA TGTGCCAGCAGCCGGCTAAACACTGAAGCTTTCTTT.